This TCR beta chain stems from a study of T cells in pancreatic ductal adenocarcinoma. Repertoires were generated with immunoSEQ multiplex PCR, while TCRdb's copy carries only in-frame clones and drops some. Of approximately 97,000 clones in the sample, roughly 95% are singletons; the top ten hold approximately 3.1%. V was trimmed by 5 bases and J by 2 bases, leaving 17 bases between them. CDR1 LNHDA and CDR2 SQIVND come from the germline V gene (reference sequence). CDR3 length equals 16 residues. General study results and limits: Tumors hold more CD45RO+ effector T cells, which may bias toward lower diversity.

Regarding this clone: Its target is unknown.

Surgery without prior neoadjuvant therapy was the treatment of the selected pancreatic ductal adenocarcinoma patients. V usage is TRBV19 and J usage is TRBJ2-3; a weak D match, TRBD2 (5 bases). This clonotype was sampled from a human donor with pancreatic ductal adenocarcinoma. Sequencing used PBMCs. The DNA for the CDR3 is TGTGCCAGTAGTCTTATCAGCGGTTCCCTCACAGATACGCAGTATTTT. This encodes CASSLISGSLTDTQYF.